This T cell receptor (beta chain) appears in the sequencing data of a study of cytomegalovirus exposure and HLA in healthy donors. Across the study: The same platform was used for the 95 to 150 validation repertoires and the approximately 670 first-cohort repertoires, a later analysis reported. Study-level results: TCR beta chains numbering approximately 150 were designated cytomegalovirus-associated. Reportedly, cytomegalovirus status was diagnosed with high sensitivity and specificity.

The assay was immunoSEQ multiplex PCR, and TCRdb's table has in-frame clones only and misses some. The repertoire holds approximately 160,000 clones, with 95% to 96% as singletons. Donors came from a validation cohort of over a hundred subjects, distinct from the first 666-subject cohort. Between the trimmed V and J ends, which lost 5 bases and 5 bases, there was a span of 13 bases. Germline lookup yields CDR1 SGHRS and CDR2 YFSETQ. The CDR3 length is 13 residues. This clone was observed a single time. Its antigen is unidentified. The sample taken for sequencing was PBMCs. The J gene is TRBJ2-5, the V gene TRBV5-1; no clear D gene. The TCR was taken from a young woman in good health and CMV-seronegative. In DNA, the CDR3 is TGCGCCAGCAGATGGAGTAACGGGGAGACCCAGTACTTC. Its protein is CASRWSNGETQYF. The full variable domain, its missing parts supplied by reference TRBV5-1 and TRBJ2-5, is KAGVTQTPRYLIKTRGQQVTLSCSPISGHRSVSWYQQTPGQGLQFLFEYFSETQRNKGNFPGRFSGRQFSNSRSEMNVSTLELGDSALYLCASRWSNGETQYFGPGTRLLVL.